A selection of T cell receptor beta chains follows, all from one sample in a study of early T cells in non-severe SARS-CoV-2 infection. TCRdb re-called the 5' RACE reads with MiXCR, one entry per CDR3 protein. This sample has fewer than 85,000 distinct CDR3 sequences, with about 16% found just once. The sequenced material came from whole blood. These receptors were collected from an adult who was a healthcare worker with PCR-confirmed SARS-CoV-2 infection or an uninfected control (not recorded which). CDR3s include the opening cysteine and the closing phenylalanine or tryptophan. D genes are given only for firm matches. Rows give clone size only sometimes, using once, few, many, or a class for an expanded clone.

j_call v_call clone_size d_call cdr3_aa cdr3_nt
TRBJ2-4 TRBV7-2 many - CASSRRGGGRNIQYF TGTGCCAGCAGCCGAAGGGGCGGGGGCAGAAACATTCAGTACTTC
TRBJ1-4 TRBV6-2/TRBV6-3 - - CASSSPGTSHEKLFF TGTGCCAGCAGTTCACCCGGGACCTCCCACGAAAAACTGTTTTTT
TRBJ2-3 TRBV29-1 - - CSVDSGLSGGTDTQYF TGCAGCGTTGATAGTGGATTGAGCGGAGGCACAGATACGCAGTATTTT
TRBJ2-6 TRBV18 - - CASSPRTTGANVLTF TGTGCCAGCTCACCTCGGACGACTGGGGCCAACGTCCTGACTTTC
TRBJ2-5 TRBV28 few - CAISMGREETQYF TGTGCCATCTCGATGGGACGGGAAGAGACCCAGTACTTC
TRBJ1-4 TRBV9 once - CASSVVPTNEKLFF TGTGCCAGCAGCGTAGTTCCAACTAATGAAAAACTGTTTTTT
TRBJ2-4 TRBV3-1 - TRBD1 CASSLGQGSRIQYF TGTGCCAGCAGCCTCGGACAGGGCTCTAGAATTCAGTACTTC
TRBJ1-4 TRBV5-1 few TRBD1 CASSSGQGGEKLFF TGCGCCAGCAGCTCGGGACAGGGTGGTGAAAAACTGTTTTTT
TRBJ1-1 TRBV5-5 few - CASSFDIGGTEAFF TGTGCCAGCAGCTTCGATATTGGGGGCACTGAAGCTTTCTTT
TRBJ2-7 TRBV5-6 many - CASSLVWQGYEQYF TGTGCCAGCAGCTTGGTGTGGCAGGGCTACGAGCAGTACTTC
TRBJ1-6 TRBV7-8 few - CASSLEAGESPLHF TGTGCCAGCAGCTTAGAGGCCGGGGAGTCACCCCTCCACTTT
TRBJ2-1 TRBV24-1 few TRBD1 CATSRTGLYNEQFF TGTGCCACCAGTCGGACAGGGCTTTACAATGAGCAGTTCTTC
TRBJ2-3 TRBV5-6 - TRBD2 CASSLGLAGRGTDTQYF TGTGCCAGCAGCCTTGGACTAGCGGGGCGGGGAACAGATACGCAGTATTTT
TRBJ2-5 TRBV11-2 few - CASSFAGFKETQYF TGTGCCAGCAGCTTCGCAGGTTTCAAAGAGACCCAGTACTTC
TRBJ2-3 TRBV2 - - CAIQTERLDTQYF TGTGCCATCCAGACAGAGAGGTTAGATACGCAGTATTTT
TRBJ2-1 TRBV7-6 - TRBD2 CASSLGLAGAPPYNEQFF TGTGCCAGCAGCTTAGGGCTAGCGGGGGCTCCCCCCTACAATGAGCAGTTCTTC
TRBJ1-1 TRBV7-7 few - CASSFAENTEAFF TGTGCTAGCAGCTTTGCAGAGAACACTGAAGCTTTCTTT
TRBJ2-7 TRBV12-5 many - CASAESPYEQYF TGTGCTAGTGCGGAGAGCCCTTACGAGCAGTACTTC
TRBJ2-1 TRBV7-2 - TRBD2 CASSLTSADEQFF TGTGCCAGCAGCTTAACTAGCGCTGATGAGCAGTTCTTC
TRBJ2-7 TRBV12-3/TRBV12-4 few - CASSFSRIYEQYF TGTGCCAGCAGTTTTTCGCGAATCTACGAGCAGTACTTC
TRBJ1-4 TRBV7-6 few - CASSPQDGATNEKLFF TGTGCCAGCAGCCCTCAAGACGGTGCAACTAATGAAAAACTGTTTTTT
TRBJ2-7 TRBV28 few - CASSLAAPGFEQYF TGTGCCAGCAGTTTGGCGGCCCCCGGGTTCGAGCAGTACTTC
TRBJ2-7 TRBV30 few - CAWEDYQYSYEQYF TGTGCCTGGGAGGACTACCAGTATTCCTACGAGCAGTACTTC
TRBJ1-1 TRBV6-1 - - CASSEGTVGAEAFF TGTGCCAGCAGTGAAGGGACGGTGGGGGCTGAAGCTTTCTTT